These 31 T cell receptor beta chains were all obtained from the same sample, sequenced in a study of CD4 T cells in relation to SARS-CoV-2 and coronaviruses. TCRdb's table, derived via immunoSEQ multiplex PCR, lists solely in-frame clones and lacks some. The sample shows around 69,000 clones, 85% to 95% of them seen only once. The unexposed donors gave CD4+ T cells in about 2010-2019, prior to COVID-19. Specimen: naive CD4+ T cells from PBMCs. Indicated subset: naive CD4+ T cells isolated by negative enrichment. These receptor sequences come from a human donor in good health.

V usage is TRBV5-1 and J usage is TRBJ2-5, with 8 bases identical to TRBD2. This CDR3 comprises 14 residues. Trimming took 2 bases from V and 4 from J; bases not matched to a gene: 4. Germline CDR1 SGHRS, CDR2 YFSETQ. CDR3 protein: CASSLSAGAETQYF. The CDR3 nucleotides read TGCGCCAGCAGCTTATCAGCGGGAGCAGAGACCCAGTACTTC.

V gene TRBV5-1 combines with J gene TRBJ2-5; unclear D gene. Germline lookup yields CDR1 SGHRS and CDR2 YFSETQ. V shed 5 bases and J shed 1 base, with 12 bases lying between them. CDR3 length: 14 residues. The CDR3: CASSPKWLQETQYF. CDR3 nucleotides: TGCGCCAGCAGTCCCAAATGGCTCCAAGAGACCCAGTACTTC.

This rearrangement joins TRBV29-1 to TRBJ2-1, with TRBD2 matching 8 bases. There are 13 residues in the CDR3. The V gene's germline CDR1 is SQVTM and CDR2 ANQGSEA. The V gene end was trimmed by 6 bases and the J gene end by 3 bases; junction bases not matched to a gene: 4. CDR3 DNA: TGCAGCGTGGCGACTAGCGTCTACAATGAGCAGTTCTTC. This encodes CSVATSVYNEQFF.

CDR3 sequence reads: CASSQVSSGRGDEQFF. The CDR3 DNA reads TGCGCCAGCAGCCAAGTTTCTAGCGGGAGAGGCGATGAGCAGTTCTTC. V and J are TRBV4-1 and TRBJ2-1, with 10 bases lining up with TRBD2. The V gene end was trimmed by 1 base and the J gene end by 8 bases; junction bases not matched to a gene: 8. CDR3 length: 16 residues. Germline V gives CDR1 MGHRA, CDR2 YSYEKL.

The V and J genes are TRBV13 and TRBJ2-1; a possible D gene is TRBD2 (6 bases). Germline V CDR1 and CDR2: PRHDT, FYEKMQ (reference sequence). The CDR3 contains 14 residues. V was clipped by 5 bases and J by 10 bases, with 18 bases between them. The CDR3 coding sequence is TGTGCCAGCAGCCCAGCGGGCCCCGACGGAGAGCAGTTCTTC. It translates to CASSPAGPDGEQFF.

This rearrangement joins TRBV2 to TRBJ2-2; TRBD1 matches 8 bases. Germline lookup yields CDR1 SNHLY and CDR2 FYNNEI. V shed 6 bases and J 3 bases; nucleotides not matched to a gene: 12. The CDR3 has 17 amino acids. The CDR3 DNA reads TGTGCCAGCAGGGAGAGCGGCAGGGGGCTTTACACCGGGGAGCTGTTTTTT. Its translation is CASRESGRGLYTGELFF. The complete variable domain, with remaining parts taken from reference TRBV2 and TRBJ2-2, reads EPEVTQTPSHQVTQMGQEVILRCVPISNHLYFYWYRQILGQKVEFLVSFYNNEISEKSEIFDDQFSVERPDGSNFTLKIRSTKLEDSAMYFCASRESGRGLYTGELFFGEGSRLTVL.

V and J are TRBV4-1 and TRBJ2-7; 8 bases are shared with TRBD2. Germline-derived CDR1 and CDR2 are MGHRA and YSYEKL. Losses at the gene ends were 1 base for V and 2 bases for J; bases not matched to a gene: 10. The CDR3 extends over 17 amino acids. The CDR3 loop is CASSQGSSGPLTYEQYF. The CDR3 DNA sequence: TGCGCCAGCAGCCAAGGCTCTAGCGGGCCTTTAACCTACGAGCAGTACTTC.

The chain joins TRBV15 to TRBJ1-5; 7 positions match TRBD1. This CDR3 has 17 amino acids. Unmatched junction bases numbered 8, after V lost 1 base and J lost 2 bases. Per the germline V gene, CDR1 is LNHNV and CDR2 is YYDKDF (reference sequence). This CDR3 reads CATSRAQGMVGNQPQHF. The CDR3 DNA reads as TGTGCCACCAGCAGAGCACAGGGGATGGTGGGCAATCAGCCCCAGCATTTT.

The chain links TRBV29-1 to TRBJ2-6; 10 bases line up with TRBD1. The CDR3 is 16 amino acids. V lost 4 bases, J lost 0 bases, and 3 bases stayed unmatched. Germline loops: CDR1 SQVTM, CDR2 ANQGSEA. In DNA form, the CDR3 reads TGCAGCGTTGGGACAGGGGGGACCTCTGGGGCCAACGTCCTGACTTTC. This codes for CSVGTGGTSGANVLTF.

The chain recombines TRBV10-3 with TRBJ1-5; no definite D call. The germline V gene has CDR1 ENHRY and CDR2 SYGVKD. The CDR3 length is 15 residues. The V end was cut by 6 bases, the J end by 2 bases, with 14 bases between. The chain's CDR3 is CAISVDGGGNQPQHF. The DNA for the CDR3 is TGTGCCATCAGCGTGGACGGTGGTGGCAATCAGCCCCAGCATTTT.

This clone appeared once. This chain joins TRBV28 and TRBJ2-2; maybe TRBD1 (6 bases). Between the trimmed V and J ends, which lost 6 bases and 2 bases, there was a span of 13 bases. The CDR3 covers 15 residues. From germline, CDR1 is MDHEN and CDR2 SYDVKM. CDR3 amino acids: CASRPGQINTGELFF. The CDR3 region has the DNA TGTGCCAGCAGGCCCGGACAGATAAACACCGGGGAGCTGTTTTTT.

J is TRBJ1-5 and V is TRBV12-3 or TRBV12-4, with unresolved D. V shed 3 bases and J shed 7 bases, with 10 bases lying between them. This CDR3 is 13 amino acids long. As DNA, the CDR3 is TGTGCCAGCAGTTTGCGCCCCCAGCAGCCCCAGCATTTT. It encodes CASSLRPQQPQHF.

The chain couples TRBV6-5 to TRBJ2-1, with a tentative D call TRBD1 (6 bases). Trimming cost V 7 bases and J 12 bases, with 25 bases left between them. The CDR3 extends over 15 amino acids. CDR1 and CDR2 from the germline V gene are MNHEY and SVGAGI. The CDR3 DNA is TGTGCCAGCACCCTAGAGGCAGGGGCGAGTGCTGCGCAGTTCTTC. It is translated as CASTLEAGASAAQFF.

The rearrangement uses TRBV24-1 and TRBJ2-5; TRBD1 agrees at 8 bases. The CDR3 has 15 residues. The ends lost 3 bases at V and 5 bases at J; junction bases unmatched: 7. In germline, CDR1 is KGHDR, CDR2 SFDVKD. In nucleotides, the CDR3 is TGTGCCACCAGTGATCCCAGGGGGCCGATTGAGACCCAGTACTTC. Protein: CATSDPRGPIETQYF.

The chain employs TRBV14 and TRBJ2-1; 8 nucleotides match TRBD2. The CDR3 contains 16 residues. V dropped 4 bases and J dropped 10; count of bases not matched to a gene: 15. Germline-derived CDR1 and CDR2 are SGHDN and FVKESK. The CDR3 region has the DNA TGTGCCAGCAGCCGAACAGGGACGGGAGGGCCTCGGGAGCAGTTCTTC. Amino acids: CASSRTGTGGPREQFF.

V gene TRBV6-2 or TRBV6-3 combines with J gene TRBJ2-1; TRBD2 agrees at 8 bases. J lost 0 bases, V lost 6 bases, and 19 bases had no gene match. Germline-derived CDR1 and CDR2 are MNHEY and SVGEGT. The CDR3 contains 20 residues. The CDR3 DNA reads TGTGCCAGCAGCCGCGGTCGACGAACCTTAGCGGGACTCTCCTACAATGAGCAGTTCTTC. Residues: CASSRGRRTLAGLSYNEQFF.

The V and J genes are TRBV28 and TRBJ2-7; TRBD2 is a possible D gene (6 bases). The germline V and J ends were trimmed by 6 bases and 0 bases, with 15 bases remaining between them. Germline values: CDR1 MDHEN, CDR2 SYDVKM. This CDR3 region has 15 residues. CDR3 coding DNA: TGTGCCAGCAGCTACACGGGGGTTGGCTCCTACGAGCAGTACTTC. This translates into CASSYTGVGSYEQYF.

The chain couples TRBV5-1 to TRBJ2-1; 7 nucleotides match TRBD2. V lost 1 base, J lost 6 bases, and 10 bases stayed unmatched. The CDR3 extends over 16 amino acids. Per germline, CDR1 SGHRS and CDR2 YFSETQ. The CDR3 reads CASSLWERPGGNEQFF. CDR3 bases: TGCGCCAGCAGCTTGTGGGAGAGGCCGGGGGGCAATGAGCAGTTCTTC.

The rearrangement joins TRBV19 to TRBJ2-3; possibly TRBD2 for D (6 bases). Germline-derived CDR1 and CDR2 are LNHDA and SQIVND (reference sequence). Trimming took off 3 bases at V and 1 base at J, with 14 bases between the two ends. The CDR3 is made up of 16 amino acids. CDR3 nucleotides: TGTGCCAGTAGTATTCCACTAGCACCCGGCACAGATACGCAGTATTTT. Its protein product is CASSIPLAPGTDTQYF.

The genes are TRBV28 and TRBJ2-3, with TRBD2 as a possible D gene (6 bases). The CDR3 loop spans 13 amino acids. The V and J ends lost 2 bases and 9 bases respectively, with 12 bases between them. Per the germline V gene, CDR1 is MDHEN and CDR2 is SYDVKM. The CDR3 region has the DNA TGTGCCAGCAGTTTAACTAGCCCGTTGACGCAGTATTTT. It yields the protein CASSLTSPLTQYF.

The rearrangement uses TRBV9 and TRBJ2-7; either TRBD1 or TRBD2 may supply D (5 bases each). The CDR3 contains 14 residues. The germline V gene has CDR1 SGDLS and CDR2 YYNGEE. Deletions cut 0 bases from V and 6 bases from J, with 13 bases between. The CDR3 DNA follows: TGTGCCAGCAGCGTAGGGGGGAAGGGGCGCGAGCAGTACTTC. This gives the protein CASSVGGKGREQYF. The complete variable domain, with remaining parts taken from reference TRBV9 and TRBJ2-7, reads DSGVTQTPKHLITATGQRVTLRCSPRSGDLSVYWYQQSLDQGLQFLIQYYNGEERAKGNILERFSAQQFPDLHSELNLSSLELGDSALYFCASSVGGKGREQYFGPGTRLTVT.

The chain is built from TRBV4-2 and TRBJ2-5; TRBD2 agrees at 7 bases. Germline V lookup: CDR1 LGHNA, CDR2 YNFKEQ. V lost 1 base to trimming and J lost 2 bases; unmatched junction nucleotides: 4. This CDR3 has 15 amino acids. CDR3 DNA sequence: TGTGCCAGCAGCCAAGGATCTAGCGGACAAGAGACCCAGTACTTC. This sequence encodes CASSQGSSGQETQYF.

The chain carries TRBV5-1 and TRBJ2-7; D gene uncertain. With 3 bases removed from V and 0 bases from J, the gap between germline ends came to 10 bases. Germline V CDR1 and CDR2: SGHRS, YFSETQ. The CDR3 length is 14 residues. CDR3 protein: CASSSGGDSYEQYF. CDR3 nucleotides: TGCGCCAGCAGCTCGGGCGGAGACTCCTACGAGCAGTACTTC. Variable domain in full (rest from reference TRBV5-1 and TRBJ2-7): KAGVTQTPRYLIKTRGQQVTLSCSPISGHRSVSWYQQTPGQGLQFLFEYFSETQRNKGNFPGRFSGRQFSNSRSEMNVSTLELGDSALYLCASSSGGDSYEQYFGPGTRLTVT.

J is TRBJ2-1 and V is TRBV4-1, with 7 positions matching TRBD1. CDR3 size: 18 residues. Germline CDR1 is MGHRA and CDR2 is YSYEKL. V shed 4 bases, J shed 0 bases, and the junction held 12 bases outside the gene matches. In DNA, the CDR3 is TGCGCCAGCAGCCGTTCTGGGACAGTTTCGAGCTCCTACAATGAGCAGTTCTTC. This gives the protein CASSRSGTVSSSYNEQFF.

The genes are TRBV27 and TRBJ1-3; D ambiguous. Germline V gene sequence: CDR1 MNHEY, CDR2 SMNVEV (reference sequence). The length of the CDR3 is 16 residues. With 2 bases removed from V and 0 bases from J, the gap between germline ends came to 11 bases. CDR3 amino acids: CASSLTGLRSGNTIYF. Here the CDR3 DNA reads TGTGCCAGCAGTTTAACTGGACTCCGCTCTGGAAACACCATATATTTT.

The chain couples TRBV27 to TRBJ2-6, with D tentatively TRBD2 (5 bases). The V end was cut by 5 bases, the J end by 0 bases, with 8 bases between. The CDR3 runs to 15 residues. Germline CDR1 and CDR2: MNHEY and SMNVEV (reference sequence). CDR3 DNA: TGTGCCAGCAGTCCCCGGGACTCTGGGGCCAACGTCCTGACTTTC. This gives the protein CASSPRDSGANVLTF.

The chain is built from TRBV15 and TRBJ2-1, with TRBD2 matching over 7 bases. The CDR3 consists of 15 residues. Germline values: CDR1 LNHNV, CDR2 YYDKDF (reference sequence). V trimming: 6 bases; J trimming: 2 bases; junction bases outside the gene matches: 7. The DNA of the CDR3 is TGTGCCACCAGTCTCGGGGGAGGGCCCTACAATGAGCAGTTCTTC. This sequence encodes CATSLGGGPYNEQFF.

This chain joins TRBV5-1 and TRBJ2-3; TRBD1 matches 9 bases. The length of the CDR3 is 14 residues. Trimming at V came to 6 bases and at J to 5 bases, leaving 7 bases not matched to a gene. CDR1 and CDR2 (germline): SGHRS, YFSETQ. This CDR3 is CASTTTGGKDTQYF. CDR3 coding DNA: TGCGCCAGCACAACTACAGGGGGCAAAGATACGCAGTATTTT. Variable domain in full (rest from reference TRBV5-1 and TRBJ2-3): KAGVTQTPRYLIKTRGQQVTLSCSPISGHRSVSWYQQTPGQGLQFLFEYFSETQRNKGNFPGRFSGRQFSNSRSEMNVSTLELGDSALYLCASTTTGGKDTQYFGPGTRLTVL.

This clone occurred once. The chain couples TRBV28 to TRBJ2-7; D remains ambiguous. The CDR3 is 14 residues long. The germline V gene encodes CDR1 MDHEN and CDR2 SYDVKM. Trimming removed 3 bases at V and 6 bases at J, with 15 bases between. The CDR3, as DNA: TGTGCCAGCAGTTTTACCGGAGTCCCTTCCGAGCAGTACTTC. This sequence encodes CASSFTGVPSEQYF.

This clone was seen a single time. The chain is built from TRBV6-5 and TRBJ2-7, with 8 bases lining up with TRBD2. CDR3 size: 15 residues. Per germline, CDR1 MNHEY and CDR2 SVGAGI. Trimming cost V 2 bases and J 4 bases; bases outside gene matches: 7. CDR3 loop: CASSYGLREVYEQYF. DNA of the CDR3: TGTGCCAGCAGTTACGGTTTGCGGGAGGTATACGAGCAGTACTTC.

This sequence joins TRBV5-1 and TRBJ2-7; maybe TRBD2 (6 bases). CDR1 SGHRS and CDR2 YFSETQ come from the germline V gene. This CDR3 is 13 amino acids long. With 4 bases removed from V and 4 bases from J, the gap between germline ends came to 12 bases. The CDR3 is CASSGGLFYEQYF. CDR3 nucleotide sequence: TGCGCCAGCAGCGGGGGACTTTTTTACGAGCAGTACTTC.